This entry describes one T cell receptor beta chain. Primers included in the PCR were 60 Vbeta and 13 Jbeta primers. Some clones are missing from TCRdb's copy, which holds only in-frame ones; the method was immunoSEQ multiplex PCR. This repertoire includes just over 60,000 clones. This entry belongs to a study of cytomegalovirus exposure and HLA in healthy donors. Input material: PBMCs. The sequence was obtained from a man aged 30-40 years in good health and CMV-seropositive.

CDR3 sequence reads: CAWSVRSGGEQYF. The DNA of the CDR3 is TGTGCCTGGAGTGTACGATCAGGGGGCGAGCAGTACTTC. The chain combines TRBV30 with TRBJ2-7; 7 bases fit TRBD1. Germline trimming cut 0 bases from V and 6 bases from J; bases unmatched to any gene: 5. The CDR3 covers 13 residues. Germline assignment: CDR1 GTSNPN and CDR2 SVGIG (reference sequence).